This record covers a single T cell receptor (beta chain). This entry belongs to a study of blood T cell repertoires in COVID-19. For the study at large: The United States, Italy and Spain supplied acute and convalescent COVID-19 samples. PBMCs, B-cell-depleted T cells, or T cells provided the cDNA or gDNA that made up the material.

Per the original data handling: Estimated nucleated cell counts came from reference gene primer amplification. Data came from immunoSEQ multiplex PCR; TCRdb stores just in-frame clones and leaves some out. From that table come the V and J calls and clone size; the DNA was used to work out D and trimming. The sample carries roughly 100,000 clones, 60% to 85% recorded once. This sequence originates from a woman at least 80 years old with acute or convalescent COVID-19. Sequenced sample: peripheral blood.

CDR3 sequence: CASSLFSSGVYEQYF. The CDR3 DNA follows: TGCGCCAGCAGCTTGTTCTCTAGCGGGGTCTACGAGCAGTACTTC. The V and J genes are TRBV5-1 and TRBJ2-7; TRBD2 aligns across 9 bases. This CDR3 region has 15 residues. Germline V gene data show CDR1 as SGHRS and CDR2 as YFSETQ. Unmatched junction bases numbered 5, after V lost 1 base and J lost 3 bases.